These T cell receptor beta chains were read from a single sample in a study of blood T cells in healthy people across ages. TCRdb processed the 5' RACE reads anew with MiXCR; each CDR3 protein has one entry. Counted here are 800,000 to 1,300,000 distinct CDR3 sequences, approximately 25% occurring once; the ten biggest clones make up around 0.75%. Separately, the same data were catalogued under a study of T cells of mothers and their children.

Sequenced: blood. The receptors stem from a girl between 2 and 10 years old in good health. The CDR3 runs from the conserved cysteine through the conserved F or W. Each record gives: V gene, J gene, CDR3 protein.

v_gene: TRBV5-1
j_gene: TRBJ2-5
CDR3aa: CASSLEQGGQETQYF

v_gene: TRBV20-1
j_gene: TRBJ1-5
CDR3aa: CSARAAGQLSNQPQHF

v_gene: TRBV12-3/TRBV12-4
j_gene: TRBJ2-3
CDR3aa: CASSQQWTRTDTEYF

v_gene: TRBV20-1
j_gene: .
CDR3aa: CSAGQGLGGYEQYF

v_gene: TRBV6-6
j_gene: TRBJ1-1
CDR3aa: CASRVTIEAFF

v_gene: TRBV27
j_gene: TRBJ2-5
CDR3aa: CASSFRRGSETQYF

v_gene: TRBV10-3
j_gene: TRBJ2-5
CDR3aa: CATSGDLQETQYF

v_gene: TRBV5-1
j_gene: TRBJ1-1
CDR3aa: CASSPTHGQGKPEAFF

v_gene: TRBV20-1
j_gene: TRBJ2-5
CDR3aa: CSARFQETQYF

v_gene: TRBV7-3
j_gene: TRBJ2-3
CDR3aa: CASSLGTGDNTQYF

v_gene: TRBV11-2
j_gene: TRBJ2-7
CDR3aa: CASQYYGAGEQYF

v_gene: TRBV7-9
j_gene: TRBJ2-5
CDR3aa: CASSLARTGVGTQYF

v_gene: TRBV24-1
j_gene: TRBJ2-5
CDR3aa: CATSAAEDRAKTQYF

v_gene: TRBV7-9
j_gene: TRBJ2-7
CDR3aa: CASSSRLVLSSYEQYF

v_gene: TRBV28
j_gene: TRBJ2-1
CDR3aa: CASSWGVSYNEPFF

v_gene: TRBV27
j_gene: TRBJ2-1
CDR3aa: CASSLATSYNEQFF

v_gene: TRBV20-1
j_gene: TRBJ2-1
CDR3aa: CSASPTSGALNEQFF

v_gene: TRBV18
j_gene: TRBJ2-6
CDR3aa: CASSDQNSGANVLTF

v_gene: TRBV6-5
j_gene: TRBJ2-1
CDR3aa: CASSYNSDSEQFF

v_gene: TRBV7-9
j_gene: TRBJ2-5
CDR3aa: CASSLNGWQYF

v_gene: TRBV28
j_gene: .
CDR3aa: CAVTGTGLNEQFF

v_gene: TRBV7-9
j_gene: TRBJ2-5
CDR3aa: CASNPRDETQYF

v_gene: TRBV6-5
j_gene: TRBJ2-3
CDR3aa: CASSYSLSDTQYF

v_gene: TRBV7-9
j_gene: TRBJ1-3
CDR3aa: CASSYRPDGNTIYF

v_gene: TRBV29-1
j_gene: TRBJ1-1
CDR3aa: CSVAPLQNTEAFF

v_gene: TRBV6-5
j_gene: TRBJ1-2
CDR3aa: CASSYAGHRQGGYGYTF